This TCR beta chain was documented in a study of CD8+CD57+ T cells in acquired aplastic anemia. About the research overall: Sorted CD4+ and CD8+ cell DNA averaged around 3.5 ug.

CD8+CD57+ cell expansion, shown by flow cytometry, had occurred in the patients selected for sequencing. Each patient gave a blood sample that was collected before any therapy had been received. This clonotype came up a few times. Its antigen remains unidentified. Profiles of TCR beta VDJ and CDR3 were generated from a genomic DNA template. TCRdb re-analysed the reads in MiXCR, keeping a single row per CDR3 protein. The data hold roughly 250,000 distinct CDR3 sequences, with around 46% observed a single time. The CDR3 sequence is 23 residues long. V shed 0 bases and J 6 bases; nucleotides not matched to a gene: 31. Germline V gene data show CDR1 as DFQATT and CDR2 as SNEGSKA (reference sequence). Study-wide points: CD8+ Simpson's diversity showed no significant patient-control difference. There were some 27 CD8+ CDR3 sequences that occurred in both patients and controls.

The rearrangement joins TRBV20-1 to TRBJ2-5; 10 nucleotides line up with TRBD2. This sequence originates from a human donor with aplastic anemia. Specimen: sorted CD4+, CD8+, or CD8+CD57+ T cells (not recorded which) from PBMCs. In DNA form, the CDR3 reads TGCAGTGCTAGAGATGAACTAGCGGGACCCCCGGCGTTCTTACAAGGAAGGGACAAGACCCAGTACTTC. It translates to CSARDELAGPPAFLQGRDKTQYF.